The next 26 T cell receptor beta chains were all read from a single sample in a study of radiation and T cells in renal cell carcinoma. Treatment here: treatment-naive control, cytoreductive nephrectomy. Libraries were prepared by immunoSEQ multiplex PCR; TCRdb keeps only in-frame clonotypes and omits some of them. The repertoire holds around 18,000 clones, with 55% to 75% as singletons. Sequenced here: tumor tissue, sampled from a patient whose treatment was nephrectomy without radiotherapy. These receptors all stem from a middle-aged man with renal cell carcinoma.

V is TRBV5-1 and J is TRBJ1-1, with TRBD1 matching 8 bases. The V gene end was trimmed by 2 bases and the J gene end by 3 bases; junction bases not matched to a gene: 3. The germline gives CDR1 SGHRS, CDR2 YFSETQ. This CDR3 has 14 amino acids. The CDR3 here is CASSFAGGYTEAFF. In nucleotides, the CDR3 is TGCGCCAGCAGCTTCGCAGGGGGCTACACTGAAGCTTTCTTT.

The chain combines TRBV5-1 with TRBJ2-5; no firm D call. V lost 3 bases and J lost 5, with 8 bases in between. Germline CDR1 and CDR2: SGHRS and YFSETQ. The CDR3 runs 12 residues. The CDR3 DNA reads as TGCGCCAGCAGCTCCCAAGGGGAGACCCAGTACTTC. Amino acids: CASSSQGETQYF. The full variable domain, completed using reference TRBV5-1 and TRBJ2-5, is KAGVTQTPRYLIKTRGQQVTLSCSPISGHRSVSWYQQTPGQGLQFLFEYFSETQRNKGNFPGRFSGRQFSNSRSEMNVSTLELGDSALYLCASSSQGETQYFGPGTRLLVL.

The chain links TRBV13 to TRBJ1-2; no clear D. CDR1 PRHDT and CDR2 FYEKMQ come from the germline V gene (reference sequence). V was clipped by 1 base and J by 7 bases, with 10 bases between them. The CDR3 is 13 residues long. The CDR3 nucleotides read TGTGCCAGCAGCTTAGTCGGGCAAGGTGGCTACACCTTC. The encoded protein is CASSLVGQGGYTF. Drawing the rest from reference TRBV13 and TRBJ1-2, the complete variable domain is AAGVIQSPRHLIKEKRETATLKCYPIPRHDTVYWYQQGPGQDPQFLISFYEKMQSDKGSIPDRFSAQQFSDYHSELNMSSLELGDSALYFCASSLVGQGGYTFGSGTRLTVV.

This chain uses TRBV6-5 with TRBJ2-5; no definite D call. This CDR3 comprises 13 residues. Trimming removed 2 bases at V and 7 bases at J, with 11 bases between. Per germline, CDR1 MNHEY and CDR2 SVGAGI. Here the CDR3 DNA reads TGTGCCAGCAGTTACGAAGGCGGTGGGACCCAGTACTTC. Amino acids: CASSYEGGGTQYF.

The chain combines TRBV27 with TRBJ2-5; D not certain. The CDR3 has 14 residues. Germline V gene lookup returns CDR1 MNHEY and CDR2 SMNVEV (reference sequence). V gave up 2 bases and J gave up 2 bases, with 9 bases separating them. In DNA form, the CDR3 reads TGTGCCAGCAGTTTAACACTTAATCAAGAGACCCAGTACTTC. Translation: CASSLTLNQETQYF.

The chain links TRBV7-3 to TRBJ2-2, with 9 bases fitting TRBD2. The CDR3 consists of 15 residues. V lost 4 bases, J lost 4 bases, and 4 bases stayed unmatched. CDR1 and CDR2 from the germline V gene are SGHTA and FQGTGA. The DNA for the CDR3 is TGTGCCAGCAGCTACACAGCGGGGGGCACCGGGGAGCTGTTTTTT. It specifies CASSYTAGGTGELFF.

This clone was detected only a few times. The V call is TRBV2, the J call TRBJ2-7, with 9 bases identical to TRBD1. Germline V gives CDR1 SNHLY, CDR2 FYNNEI. This CDR3 has 15 amino acids. Unmatched junction bases numbered 7, after V lost 5 bases and J lost 2 bases. CDR3: CASSPNTGGPYEQYF. The CDR3 coding sequence is TGTGCCAGCAGTCCCAACACAGGGGGCCCCTACGAGCAGTACTTC.

The rearrangement uses TRBV6-6 and TRBJ1-2, with D possibly being TRBD1 (5 bases). Deletions cut 1 base from V and 3 bases from J, with 9 bases between. Germline V gene data show CDR1 as MNHNY and CDR2 as SVGAGI (reference sequence). The CDR3 has 14 amino acids. The CDR3: CASSYYRSDYGYTF. The CDR3 region has the DNA TGTGCCAGCAGTTACTACAGGTCCGACTATGGCTACACCTTC.

This clone was seen a few times. This rearrangement joins TRBV19 to TRBJ1-5, with D maybe TRBD1 (5 bases). This CDR3 comprises 13 residues. V dropped 3 bases and J dropped 6 bases, with 9 bases sitting between them. Germline lookup yields CDR1 LNHDA and CDR2 SQIVND (reference sequence). CDR3 residues: CASSMGEPQPQHF. The CDR3 DNA reads as TGTGCCAGTAGTATGGGGGAGCCTCAGCCCCAGCATTTT.

The chain is built from TRBV5-1 and TRBJ2-3; D tentatively reads TRBD1 or TRBD2 (5 bases each). The CDR3 is made up of 16 amino acids. In germline, CDR1 is SGHRS, CDR2 YFSETQ. V was pared by 1 base and J by 6 bases, with 18 bases between. In nucleotides, the CDR3 is TGCGCCAGCAGCTTGTCTTGGGACCTCAGTGCGGATACGCAGTATTTT. This sequence encodes CASSLSWDLSADTQYF.

This clone was detected a few times. The chain uses TRBV6-4 and TRBJ2-1; 10 nucleotides align to TRBD2. The CDR3 loop spans 15 amino acids. V shed 6 bases and J 0 bases; nucleotides not matched to a gene: 2. Germline CDR1 and CDR2: MRHNA and SNTAGT. For the CDR3, the DNA is TGTGCCAGCAGCATAGCGGGGGGCTCCTACAATGAGCAGTTCTTC. Amino acid sequence: CASSIAGGSYNEQFF.

This clone occurred once. The chain is built from TRBV6-6 and TRBJ2-7; 10 positions agree with TRBD1. This CDR3 contains 14 residues. Germline lookup yields CDR1 MNHNY and CDR2 SVGAGI (reference sequence). V gave up 6 bases and J gave up 2 bases; unmatched junction bases: 4. The CDR3 loop reads CASSRGTGAYEQYF. The CDR3 nucleotides are TGTGCCAGCAGCCGTGGGACAGGGGCCTACGAGCAGTACTTC.

The V gene is TRBV7-9, the J gene TRBJ2-7; no clear D gene. CDR1 and CDR2 from the germline V gene are SEHNR and FQNEAQ (reference sequence). V was cut by 4 bases and J by 3 bases, with 7 bases left in between. The CDR3 loop spans 12 amino acids. The DNA for the CDR3 is TGTGCCAGCAGCTCCGATTACTACGAGCAGTACTTC. Protein sequence: CASSSDYYEQYF.

The rearrangement uses TRBV29-1 and TRBJ1-1, with D perhaps TRBD1 (6 bases). V was shortened by 7 bases and J by 0 bases, with 12 bases between the two germline ends. The CDR3 runs to 13 residues. Germline assignment: CDR1 SQVTM and CDR2 ANQGSEA. The CDR3 DNA reads as TGCAGCGGAAGGGGGGGCCTGAACACTGAAGCTTTCTTT. Translated, it gives CSGRGGLNTEAFF.

The J gene is TRBJ1-6, the V gene TRBV14; D ambiguous. Trimming removed 1 base at V and 8 bases at J, with 6 bases between. Germline V gene data show CDR1 as SGHDN and CDR2 as FVKESK. The CDR3 spans 13 residues. The CDR3 here is CASSQAGYSPLHF. For the CDR3, the DNA is TGTGCCAGCAGCCAAGCTGGGTATTCACCCCTCCACTTT.

In its sample, this clone was seen a few times. The chain has TRBV7-2 and TRBJ2-1, with no clear D. The CDR3 runs to 12 residues. Germline CDR1 SGHTA, CDR2 FQGNSA. The ends were cut back, 5 bases at V and 5 bases at J, with 7 bases in the middle. Here the CDR3 reads CASSLPDNEQFF. CDR3 DNA: TGTGCCAGCAGCCTCCCTGACAATGAGCAGTTCTTC.

The rearrangement joins TRBV11-3 to TRBJ2-6; 9 bases fit TRBD1. The CDR3 runs to 17 residues. V was pared by 5 bases and J by 1 base, with 6 bases of the junction left unmatched. Germline-derived CDR1 and CDR2 are SGHNT and YENEEA. CDR3 bases: TGTGCCAGCAGCCCGGGACAGGGAAAGTCTGGGGCCAACGTCCTGACTTTC. As protein: CASSPGQGKSGANVLTF. The full variable domain, its missing parts supplied by reference TRBV11-3 and TRBJ2-6, is EAGVVQSPRYKIIEKKQPVAFWCNPISGHNTLYWYLQNLGQGPELLIRYENEEAVDDSQLPKDRFSAERLKGVDSTLKIQPAELGDSAVYLCASSPGQGKSGANVLTFGAGSRLTVL.

In this sample, this clone is medium-sized. This chain uses TRBV4-1 with TRBJ1-1, with D perhaps TRBD1 (5 bases). The CDR3 sequence is 19 residues long. Germline V gene sequence: CDR1 MGHRA, CDR2 YSYEKL. V lost 1 base and J 4 bases, leaving 25 bases between the germline ends. This CDR3 is CASSQGLLRTWLGGTEAFF. The CDR3 DNA follows: TGCGCCAGCAGCCAAGGACTCCTTAGAACCTGGCTGGGGGGCACTGAAGCTTTCTTT.

The chain links TRBV7-8 to TRBJ2-2, with 11 bases lining up with TRBD2. This CDR3 comprises 18 residues. Germline trimming cut 4 bases from V and 6 bases from J; bases unmatched to any gene: 13. CDR1 and CDR2 (germline): SGHVS, FQNEAQ. DNA for the CDR3: TGTGCCAGCAGCTCCTTGAGACTAGCGGGGAGTAGAGCCGGGGAGCTGTTTTTT. This encodes CASSSLRLAGSRAGELFF.

The V gene is TRBV11-2, the J gene TRBJ2-7, with 11 bases identical to TRBD1. The CDR3 sequence is 14 residues long. The J segment lost 4 bases and the V segment lost 9 bases, leaving 8 bases of the junction unmatched. Germline CDR1 is SGHAT and CDR2 is FQNNGV. This CDR3 reads CASGPGTGGYEQYF. Here the CDR3 DNA reads TGTGCCAGTGGCCCCGGGACAGGGGGATACGAGCAGTACTTC. The full variable domain, rest sourced from reference TRBV11-2 and TRBJ2-7, is EAGVAQSPRYKIIEKRQSVAFWCNPISGHATLYWYQQILGQGPKLLIQFQNNGVVDDSQLPKDRFSAERLKGVDSTLKIQPAKLEDSAVYLCASGPGTGGYEQYFGPGTRLTVT.

The rearrangement links TRBV4-3 to TRBJ2-7; 7 nucleotides match TRBD1. This CDR3 has 14 residues. Germline V lookup: CDR1 LGHNA, CDR2 YSLEER. With V trimmed by 2 bases and J by 2 bases, 3 bases remained unmatched. CDR3 region: CASSQSTGTYEQYF. CDR3 bases: TGCGCCAGCAGCCAATCGACAGGGACCTACGAGCAGTACTTC.

This clone was seen more than once but under ten times. The chain recombines TRBV7-2 with TRBJ1-3; D ambiguous. The CDR3 spans 16 residues. The germline V gene has CDR1 SGHTA and CDR2 FQGNSA. Trimming took off 0 bases at V and 0 bases at J, with 9 bases between the two ends. The CDR3 protein is CASSLAVRSSGNTIYF. The DNA of the CDR3 is TGTGCCAGCAGCTTAGCGGTCAGGAGCTCTGGAAACACCATATATTTT.

This clone was picked up a small number of times. This rearrangement joins TRBV5-6 to TRBJ1-1; 8 bases match TRBD1. In germline, CDR1 is SGHDT, CDR2 YYEEEE. CDR3 size: 16 residues. J was trimmed by 0 bases and V by 2 bases; bases with no gene match: 6. The CDR3 here is CASSLRTGPLNTEAFF. The CDR3 region has the DNA TGTGCCAGCAGCTTACGGACAGGGCCCTTGAACACTGAAGCTTTCTTT.

CDR3 DNA sequence: TGTGCCAGCAGTTCTTATCTAGCGGGACCAAGGGAGCAGTACTTC. This codes for CASSSYLAGPREQYF. The V gene is TRBV6-6, the J gene TRBJ2-7, with 9 bases that match TRBD2. The CDR3 totals 15 residues. After removal of 4 bases from V and 7 bases from J, the junction contained 11 bases not matched to a gene. CDR1 MNHNY and CDR2 SVGAGI come from the germline V gene (reference sequence).

CDR3 in DNA: TGCAGCGCCGGAACGGGACAGGGTAATGGCTACACCTTC. Translation: CSAGTGQGNGYTF. The V call is TRBV29-1, the J call TRBJ1-2; 9 bases map to TRBD1. After removal of 7 bases from V and 6 bases from J, the junction contained 9 bases not matched to a gene. The CDR3 totals 13 residues. CDR1 and CDR2 from the germline V gene are SQVTM and ANQGSEA.

This chain uses TRBV5-1 with TRBJ2-7; D unresolved. Trimming removed 4 bases from V and 6 bases from J, with 11 bases in between. The V gene's germline CDR1 is SGHRS and CDR2 YFSETQ. The CDR3 runs 12 residues. The CDR3 sequence: CASSPTASEQYF. In nucleotides, the CDR3 is TGCGCCAGCAGCCCCACAGCCTCCGAGCAGTACTTC.